One T cell receptor (beta chain) is described in this entry. The antigen is not known. The CDR3 sequence is 17 residues long. Trimming removed 4 bases from V and 0 bases from J; junction bases left unmatched: 9. Germline CDR1 and CDR2: PRHDT and FYEKMQ (reference sequence). This specimen belongs to a study of cytomegalovirus exposure and HLA in healthy donors. Background on the study: Early on, a data release was issued that held about 85 million unique TCRs from HLA-typed donors. General study results and limits: Solely CMV serostatus was available to characterize immune exposure.

In the PCR, 60 Vbeta and 13 Jbeta primers were used. The protocol was immunoSEQ multiplex PCR, while the TCRdb copy is restricted to in-frame clones and leaves out a portion. The sample yields over 150,000 clones, under 85% seen once. Sequencing used PBMCs. This chain links TRBV13 with TRBJ1-3; 7 bases are a match to TRBD1. This clonotype was sampled from a woman in her late teens or twenties in good health and CMV-seropositive. CDR3 in DNA: TGTGCCAGCAGCTACTCGGGACAGACTAGCTCTGGAAACACCATATATTTT. Protein sequence: CASSYSGQTSSGNTIYF.